This T cell receptor (beta chain) stems from a study of glioma-infiltrating T cells after dendritic cell vaccination. This CDR3 region has 16 residues. The ends lost 1 base at V and 4 bases at J; junction bases unmatched: 4. Per germline, CDR1 SGHDN and CDR2 FVKESK. This clone was found once. The immunoSEQ assay amplified TCRB CDR3 from up to roughly 2 ug DNA. Clones were read by immunoSEQ multiplex PCR, and TCRdb kept only the in-frame ones, dropping some. The sample yields more than 85,000 clones, approximately 87% seen once. PBMC sampling occurred before vaccination, two weeks after the third dose, and at progression.

The sample consisted of blood, taken before dendritic cell vaccination. The chain couples TRBV14 to TRBJ2-1; 10 bases are shared with TRBD2. This clonotype was obtained from a human donor with glioblastoma. CDR3 loop: CASSQAPGLAYNEQFF. The CDR3 nucleotides are TGTGCCAGCAGCCAAGCCCCGGGACTAGCGTACAATGAGCAGTTCTTC.